The T cell receptor beta chain described here comes from a study of blood T cell repertoires in COVID-19. Turning to the study itself: Some COVID-19 samples were acute and others convalescent; all came from the United States, Italy and Spain. T cells, B-cell-depleted T cells, or PBMCs provided the cDNA or gDNA that served as material.

In the source study's methods: Reference gene primer amplification yielded estimated nucleated cell counts. This table comes from immunoSEQ multiplex PCR, and its TCRdb copy is limited to in-frame clones, with some not included. Clone size and V and J calls were adopted from that table, with D and trimming inferred from the DNA. This table has around 270,000 clones, approximately 83% appearing once. Clinical history reported by participants formed the basis on which cohorts were assigned. Per the germline V gene, CDR1 is SNHLY and CDR2 is FYNNEI. The V segment lost 6 bases and the J segment 4 bases; nucleotides outside the gene matches: 8. There are 15 residues in the CDR3.

The sequence came from a woman in her 30s who had recovered from COVID-19. V gene TRBV2 combines with J gene TRBJ2-1; 8 bases agree with TRBD1. The sample consisted of PBMCs or T cells enriched from blood (not recorded which). The CDR3 is CASRLTGVGYNEQFF. CDR3 bases: TGTGCCAGCAGATTGACAGGGGTAGGATACAATGAGCAGTTCTTC.